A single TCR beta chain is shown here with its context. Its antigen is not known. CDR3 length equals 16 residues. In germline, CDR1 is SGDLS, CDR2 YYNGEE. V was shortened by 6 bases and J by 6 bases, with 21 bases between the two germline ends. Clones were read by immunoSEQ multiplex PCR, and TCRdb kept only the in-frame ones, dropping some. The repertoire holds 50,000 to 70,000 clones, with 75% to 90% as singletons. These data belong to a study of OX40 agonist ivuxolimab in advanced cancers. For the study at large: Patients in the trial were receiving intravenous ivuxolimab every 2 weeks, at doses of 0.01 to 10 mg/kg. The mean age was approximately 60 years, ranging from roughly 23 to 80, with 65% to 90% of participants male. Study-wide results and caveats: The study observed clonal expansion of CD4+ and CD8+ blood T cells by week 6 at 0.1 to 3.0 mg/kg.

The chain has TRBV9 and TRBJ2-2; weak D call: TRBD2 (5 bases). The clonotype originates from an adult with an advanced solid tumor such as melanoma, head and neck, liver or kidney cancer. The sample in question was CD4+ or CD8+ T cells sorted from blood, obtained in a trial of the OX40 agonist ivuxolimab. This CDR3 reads CASKGSNEGISGELFF. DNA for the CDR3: TGTGCCAGCAAAGGGAGTAATGAAGGAATCTCCGGGGAGCTGTTTTTT.